Each of the 30 T cell receptor beta chains below was sequenced from the same sample in a study of neurological immune-mediated disorders. TCRdb processed the 5' RACE reads anew with MiXCR; each CDR3 protein has one entry. The table has 35,000 to 50,000 distinct CDR3 sequences, 2% to 3% seen once. Sequenced sample: PBMCs. All receptors derive from a man in his forties or fifties with multiple sclerosis.

Ten or more counts support this clonotype. This rearrangement joins TRBV7-2 to TRBJ2-1; TRBD2 matches 10 bases. This CDR3 has 14 residues. With V trimmed by 7 bases and J by 6 bases, 6 bases remained unmatched. Germline CDR1 is SGHTA and CDR2 is FQGNSA. CDR3 coding DNA: TGTGCCAGCACCAGCGAGCGGGGGGGCAATGAGCAGTTCTTC. It specifies CASTSERGGNEQFF.

This clonotype was counted many times. This chain links TRBV29-1 with TRBJ2-3; the D gene is possibly TRBD1 (7 bases). CDR3 length equals 13 residues. V was shortened by 3 bases and J by 4 bases, with 11 bases between the two germline ends. Germline CDR1 SQVTM, CDR2 ANQGSEA. In DNA, the CDR3 is TGCAGCGTTGATGGCAGGGGGGCAGATACGCAGTATTTT. Residues: CSVDGRGADTQYF.

This clonotype has ten or more counts. The chain employs TRBV6-1 and TRBJ2-3, with D possibly matching TRBD1 (5 bases). Germline assignment: CDR1 MNHNS and CDR2 SASEGT. This CDR3 spans 12 amino acids. Trimming removed 6 bases at V and 2 bases at J, with 6 bases between. The CDR3 region has the DNA TGTGCCAGCAGGGACAACACAGATACGCAGTATTTT. Residues: CASRDNTDTQYF.

This clonotype was picked up many times. The chain links TRBV29-1 to TRBJ1-1; 7 bases fit TRBD1. Looked up from germline, CDR1 is SQVTM and CDR2 is ANQGSEA. The CDR3 is made up of 14 amino acids. V gave up 4 bases and J gave up 4 bases; unmatched junction bases: 9. The CDR3 here is CSVGLGGSGTEAFF. CDR3 DNA sequence: TGCAGCGTTGGTTTAGGGGGCTCGGGCACTGAAGCTTTCTTT.

This clonotype was seen ten or more times. The rearrangement links TRBV6-5 to TRBJ1-4; 7 nucleotides line up with TRBD1. With V trimmed by 2 bases and J by 7 bases, 7 bases remained unmatched. The CDR3 has 15 residues. Germline V CDR1 and CDR2: MNHEY, SVGAGI. The chain's CDR3 is CASSYGANRGEKLFF. The CDR3 coding sequence is TGTGCCAGCAGTTACGGGGCGAACAGGGGTGAAAAACTGTTTTTT.

Many counts were recorded for this clonotype. The rearrangement links TRBV7-2 to TRBJ1-1; the match to TRBD1 covers 11 bases. Per germline, CDR1 SGHTA and CDR2 FQGNSA. This CDR3 has 17 residues. V lost 2 bases, J lost 4 bases, and 9 bases stayed unmatched. The CDR3 spells CASSLLLGTGGTTEAFF. CDR3 sequence (DNA): TGTGCCAGCAGCTTACTATTGGGGACAGGGGGGACCACTGAAGCTTTCTTT.

This clonotype was detected ten times or more. This chain uses TRBV15 with TRBJ1-1; tentatively, D is TRBD1 (6 bases). The CDR3 is 15 residues long. Trimming pared 1 base from V and 3 bases from J, leaving 12 bases between. Looked up from germline, CDR1 is LNHNV and CDR2 is YYDKDF (reference sequence). DNA for the CDR3: TGTGCCACCAGCAGAGCACAGGGAAGGGACACTGAAGCTTTCTTT. Protein product: CATSRAQGRDTEAFF.

This clonotype was found many times. The CDR3 region has the DNA TGTGCCAGCAGCCCTGGGGACCTGACTGAAGCTTTCTTT. Translated: CASSPGDLTEAFF. This chain joins TRBV7-2 and TRBJ1-1; perhaps TRBD1 as D (5 bases). The CDR3 totals 13 residues. CDR1 SGHTA and CDR2 FQGNSA come from the germline V gene. V was pared by 5 bases and J by 5 bases, with 12 bases between.

This clonotype was recorded at least ten times. The rearrangement links TRBV12-3 or TRBV12-4 to TRBJ2-6; D perhaps matches TRBD1 (6 bases). With 5 bases removed from V and 4 bases from J, the gap between germline ends came to 12 bases. The CDR3 consists of 15 residues. DNA of the CDR3: TGTGCCAGCAGTCCAGGGGTTGAAGGGGCCAACGTCCTGACTTTC. This translates into CASSPGVEGANVLTF.

This clonotype has ten or more counts. Here the CDR3 DNA reads TGTGCCAGCAGTCGCAACAGGGGTGCGGGTACGCAGTATTTT. This codes for CASSRNRGAGTQYF. V is TRBV12-3 or TRBV12-4 and J is TRBJ2-3, with TRBD1 matching over 7 bases. This CDR3 contains 14 residues. The junction had 10 bases not matched to a gene; V was cut back by 5 bases and J by 8 bases.

This clonotype was recorded at least ten times. This chain uses TRBV5-8 with TRBJ1-5; 9 bases agree with TRBD1. V shed 4 bases, J shed 0 bases, and the junction held 2 bases outside the gene matches. Looked up from germline, CDR1 is SGHTS and CDR2 is YDEGEE. This CDR3 is built from 15 residues. The CDR3 DNA follows: TGTGCCAGCAGCACGGGACAGGGTAGCAATCAGCCCCAGCATTTT. Protein: CASSTGQGSNQPQHF.

This clonotype was detected only a few times. This may arise from a read error, as a much more abundant clone is one base away. The V gene is TRBV20-1, the J gene TRBJ1-5, with D unresolved. The germline CDR1 and CDR2 sequences are DFQATT and SNEGSKA (reference sequence). The V gene lost 1 base and the J gene lost 2 bases, with 6 bases spanning the gap. The CDR3 covers 13 residues. CDR3 region: CSARVEGNQPQHF. For the CDR3, the DNA is TGCAGTGCTAGAGTAGAAGGCAATCAGCCCCAGCATTTT.

At least ten counts were recorded for this clonotype. The gene calls are TRBV7-9 and TRBJ2-1; TRBD2 might be the D (5 bases). This CDR3 is built from 11 residues. CDR1 and CDR2 (germline): SEHNR, FQNEAQ (reference sequence). Trimming left V 5 bases short and J 9 bases short, with 8 bases between. The CDR3 DNA reads as TGTGCCAGCAGCCCCGAGGGTGAGCAGTTCTTC. Protein product: CASSPEGEQFF.

This clonotype has ten or more counts. The chain carries TRBV18 and TRBJ2-7; possibly TRBD1 for D (5 bases). The CDR3 has 15 residues. Germline CDR1 KGHSH, CDR2 LQKENI. V dropped 4 bases and J dropped 0 bases, with 13 bases sitting between them. The DNA of the CDR3 is TGTGCCAGCTCACTCCCGACAGTCAGCTCCTACGAGCAGTACTTC. Amino acids: CASSLPTVSSYEQYF. Filled out from reference TRBV18 and TRBJ2-7, the complete variable domain reads NAGVMQNPRHLVRRRGQEARLRCSPMKGHSHVYWYRQLPEEGLKFMVYLQKENIIDESGMPKERFSAEFPKEGPSILRIQQVVRGDSAAYFCASSLPTVSSYEQYFGPGTRLTVT.

This clonotype occurred many times. This chain uses TRBV7-9 with TRBJ1-5; D is ambiguous. V lost 5 bases, J lost 0 bases, and 23 bases lay in between. The V gene's germline CDR1 is SEHNR and CDR2 FQNEAQ (reference sequence). CDR3 length equals 19 residues. CDR3 sequence reads: CASSPEGYSAHYSNQPQHF. In DNA form, the CDR3 reads TGTGCCAGCAGCCCTGAGGGTTATTCCGCTCATTATAGCAATCAGCCCCAGCATTTT.

This clonotype was counted only a few times. This sequence joins TRBV5-1 and TRBJ2-5; possible D gene TRBD1, 6 bases. Germline V gene sequence: CDR1 SGHRS, CDR2 YFSETQ. The V end lost 2 bases, the J end lost 4 bases, and 9 bases lay between the germline ends. The CDR3 is 13 amino acids. The chain's CDR3 is CASSLQGPETQYF. The CDR3 nucleotides read TGCGCCAGCAGCTTACAGGGACCAGAGACCCAGTACTTC.

In this sample, this clonotype turned up many times. The rearrangement joins TRBV20-1 to TRBJ2-3; 9 nucleotides agree with TRBD2. The ends lost 2 bases at V and 6 bases at J; junction bases unmatched: 12. The CDR3 consists of 16 residues. Germline values: CDR1 DFQATT, CDR2 SNEGSKA (reference sequence). The CDR3 region has the DNA TGCAGTGCTAGATTCGCGGCTAGCGGGGTTCGGGATACGCAGTATTTT. Its translation is CSARFAASGVRDTQYF.

Ten or more counts support this clonotype. This chain connects TRBV7-9 to TRBJ1-1; D is uncertain. Trimming pared 3 bases from V and 10 bases from J, leaving 15 bases between. The CDR3 runs to 13 residues. Germline values: CDR1 SEHNR, CDR2 FQNEAQ (reference sequence). DNA for the CDR3: TGTGCCAGCAGCTTGCCCCGAAGGTTTGGAGCTTTCTTT. Translating it yields CASSLPRRFGAFF.

There are a few counts of this clonotype. The CDR3 DNA reads TGTGCCAGTAGTATAGCGGGAGGGTCTTGGGCTACCGGGGAGCTGTTTTTT. Its translation: CASSIAGGSWATGELFF. The V call is TRBV19, the J call TRBJ2-2, with 8 bases aligning to TRBD2. V lost 1 base, J lost 5 bases, and 9 bases stayed unmatched. The CDR3 totals 17 residues. Germline V lookup: CDR1 LNHDA, CDR2 SQIVND (reference sequence).

This clonotype has ten or more counts. The rearrangement joins TRBV7-3 to TRBJ1-2; D is unclear. The CDR3 is 13 amino acids. The V gene lost 2 bases and the J gene lost 6 bases, with 10 bases spanning the gap. Germline CDR1 reads SGHTA; CDR2 reads FQGTGA. The CDR3 sequence: CASSLDPSDGYTF. The CDR3, as DNA: TGTGCCAGCAGCTTAGATCCATCAGATGGCTACACCTTC.

This clonotype was observed many times. The rearrangement joins TRBV11-3 to TRBJ2-3; no clear D. Looked up from germline, CDR1 is SGHNT and CDR2 is YENEEA. Trimming removed 7 bases from V and 1 base from J, with 15 bases in between. The CDR3 contains 15 residues. As DNA, the CDR3 is TGTGCCAGCACACGGAGAGGACCGGGCACAGATACGCAGTATTTT. The encoded protein is CASTRRGPGTDTQYF.

This clonotype was seen at least ten times. The V gene is TRBV5-5, the J gene TRBJ1-5, with D uncertain. In germline, CDR1 is SGHKS, CDR2 YYEKEE (reference sequence). This CDR3 has 14 amino acids. V lost 4 bases and J 6 bases, leaving 14 bases between the germline ends. The DNA of the CDR3 is TGTGCCAGCAGCCAGGAGGGAGGAATTCAGCCCCAGCATTTT. Translating gives CASSQEGGIQPQHF. Variable domain in full (rest from reference TRBV5-5 and TRBJ1-5): DAGVTQSPTHLIKTRGQQVTLRCSPISGHKSVSWYQQVLGQGPQFIFQYYEKEERGRGNFPDRFSARQFPNYSSELNVNALLLGDSALYLCASSQEGGIQPQHFGDGTRLSIL.

This clonotype was counted at least ten times. The V and J genes are TRBV7-9 and TRBJ1-1; 7 bases agree with TRBD1. CDR3 size: 14 residues. From germline, CDR1 is SEHNR and CDR2 FQNEAQ (reference sequence). The V and J ends lost 6 bases and 7 bases, in that order; junction bases with no gene match: 11. For the CDR3, the DNA is TGTGCCAGCAGACGCGCGGAAGGGGGCGTTGAAGCTTTCTTT. Its protein is CASRRAEGGVEAFF.

The rearrangement links TRBV20-1 to TRBJ1-4; perhaps TRBD1 as D (5 bases). The CDR3 covers 15 residues. Trimming shortened V by 4 bases and J by 5 bases, and 17 bases separated the two germline ends. CDR1 and CDR2 from the germline V gene are DFQATT and SNEGSKA (reference sequence). CDR3 in amino acids: CSATSGLRRNEKLFF. The CDR3 bases are TGCAGTGCTACCTCAGGGCTACGACGGAATGAAAAACTGTTTTTT.

The rearrangement uses TRBV15 and TRBJ2-7; D is undetermined. V was trimmed by 4 bases and J by 4 bases, leaving 20 bases between them. Germline loops: CDR1 LNHNV, CDR2 YYDKDF (reference sequence). The CDR3 has 16 amino acids. CDR3 sequence: CATSTIRFGDQYEQYF. DNA of the CDR3: TGTGCCACCAGCACGATAAGGTTTGGGGATCAATACGAGCAGTACTTC.

This clonotype was seen repeatedly, ten times or more. The chain couples TRBV20-1 to TRBJ2-7; D might be TRBD2 (6 bases). In germline, CDR1 is DFQATT, CDR2 SNEGSKA (reference sequence). The CDR3 contains 13 residues. Trimming stripped 6 bases from V and 1 base from J, with 13 bases between. CDR3 coding DNA: TGCAGTGCCCCGGGAGAGGGGTCCTACGAGCAGTACTTC. Protein: CSAPGEGSYEQYF.

This clonotype was recorded many times. J is TRBJ1-3 and V is TRBV12-3 or TRBV12-4; no clear D. V gave up 6 bases and J gave up 0 bases, with 9 bases separating them. This CDR3 has 14 amino acids. CDR3: CASRAMGSGNTIYF. The CDR3 DNA sequence: TGTGCCAGCAGGGCGATGGGCTCTGGAAACACCATATATTTT.

Ten or more counts support this clonotype. The chain recombines TRBV10-3 with TRBJ1-5; D unclear. This CDR3 spans 13 amino acids. V gave up 6 bases and J gave up 0 bases, with 6 bases separating them. The germline V gene has CDR1 ENHRY and CDR2 SYGVKD. CDR3 in amino acids: CAIRLNSNQPQHF. As DNA, the CDR3 is TGTGCCATCAGGCTTAATAGCAATCAGCCCCAGCATTTT.

This clonotype appeared many times. This chain's CDR3 is CASSSLDRNTEAFF. The CDR3 DNA follows: TGTGCCAGCAGTTCATTAGACCGAAACACTGAAGCTTTCTTT. The chain joins TRBV6-5 to TRBJ1-1; D is unclear. Germline loops: CDR1 MNHEY, CDR2 SVGAGI. The CDR3 covers 14 residues. Trimming stripped 4 bases from V and 2 bases from J, with 11 bases between.

This clonotype was picked up many times. J is TRBJ1-5 and V is TRBV6-5; D ambiguous. From germline, CDR1 is MNHEY and CDR2 SVGAGI. The CDR3 length is 14 residues. Trimming shortened V by 2 bases and J by 5 bases, and 10 bases separated the two germline ends. CDR3 loop: CASSYGDGYQPQHF. Here the CDR3 DNA reads TGTGCCAGCAGTTACGGAGACGGTTATCAGCCCCAGCATTTT.